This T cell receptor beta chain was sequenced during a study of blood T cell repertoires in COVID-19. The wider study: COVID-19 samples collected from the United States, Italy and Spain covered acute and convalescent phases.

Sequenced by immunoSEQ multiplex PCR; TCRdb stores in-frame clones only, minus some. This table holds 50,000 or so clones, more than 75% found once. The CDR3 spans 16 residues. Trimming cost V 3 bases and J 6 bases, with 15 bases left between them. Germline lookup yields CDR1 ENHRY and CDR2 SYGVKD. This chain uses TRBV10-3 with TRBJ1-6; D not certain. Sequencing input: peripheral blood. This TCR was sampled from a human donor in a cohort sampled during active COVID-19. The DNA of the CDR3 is TGTGCCATCAGTGATCTTCCGGCGGCCCGTAATTCACCCCTCCACTTT. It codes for CAISDLPAARNSPLHF.